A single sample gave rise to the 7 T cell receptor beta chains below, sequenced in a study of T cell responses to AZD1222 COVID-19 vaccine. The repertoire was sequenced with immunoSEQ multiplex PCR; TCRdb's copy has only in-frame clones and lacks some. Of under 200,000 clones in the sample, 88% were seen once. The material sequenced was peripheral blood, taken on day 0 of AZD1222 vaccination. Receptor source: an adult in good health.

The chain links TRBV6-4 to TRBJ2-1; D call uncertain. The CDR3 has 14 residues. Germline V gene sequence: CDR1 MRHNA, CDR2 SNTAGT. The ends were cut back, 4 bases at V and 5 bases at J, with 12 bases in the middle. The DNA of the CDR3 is TGTGCCAGCAGTGTCGTCCCCTTTGACAATGAGCAGTTCTTC. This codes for CASSVVPFDNEQFF.

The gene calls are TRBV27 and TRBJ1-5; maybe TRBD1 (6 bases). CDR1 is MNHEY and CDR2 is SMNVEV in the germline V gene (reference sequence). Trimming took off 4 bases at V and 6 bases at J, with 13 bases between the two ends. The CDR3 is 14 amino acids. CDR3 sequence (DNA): TGTGCCAGCAGTTCGGGGGGCGCGGGTCAGCCCCAGCATTTT. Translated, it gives CASSSGGAGQPQHF.

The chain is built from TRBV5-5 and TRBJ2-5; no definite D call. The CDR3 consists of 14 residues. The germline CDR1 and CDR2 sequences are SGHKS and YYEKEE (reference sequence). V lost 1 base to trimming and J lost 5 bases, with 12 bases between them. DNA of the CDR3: TGTGCCAGCAGCTTGTTGTCAGGACGGGAGACCCAGTACTTC. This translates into CASSLLSGRETQYF.

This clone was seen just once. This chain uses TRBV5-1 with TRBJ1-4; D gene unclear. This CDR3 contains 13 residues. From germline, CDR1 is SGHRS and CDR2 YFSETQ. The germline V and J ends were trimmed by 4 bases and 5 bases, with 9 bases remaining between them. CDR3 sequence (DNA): TGCGCCAGCAGCCCCGCCGGGAATGAAAAACTGTTTTTT. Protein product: CASSPAGNEKLFF.

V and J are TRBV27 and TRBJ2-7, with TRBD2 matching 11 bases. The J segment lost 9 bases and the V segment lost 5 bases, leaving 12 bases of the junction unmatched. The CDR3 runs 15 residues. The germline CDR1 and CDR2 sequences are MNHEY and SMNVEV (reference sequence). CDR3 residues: CASSPTGTSGVGQYF. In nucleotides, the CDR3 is TGTGCCAGCAGTCCAACCGGGACTAGCGGTGTTGGGCAGTACTTC.

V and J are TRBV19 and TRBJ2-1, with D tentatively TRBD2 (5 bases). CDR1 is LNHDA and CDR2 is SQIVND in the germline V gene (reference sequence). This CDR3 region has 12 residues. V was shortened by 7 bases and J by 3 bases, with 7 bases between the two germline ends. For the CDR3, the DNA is TGTGCCAGTACCGGGATCTACAATGAGCAGTTCTTC. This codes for CASTGIYNEQFF.

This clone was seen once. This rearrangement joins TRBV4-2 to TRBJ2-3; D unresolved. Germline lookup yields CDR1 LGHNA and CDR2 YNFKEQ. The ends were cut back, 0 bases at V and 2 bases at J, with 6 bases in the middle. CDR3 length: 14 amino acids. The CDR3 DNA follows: TGTGCCAGCAGCCAAGATGGTCCCACAGATACGCAGTATTTT. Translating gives CASSQDGPTDTQYF.